Listed below are T cell receptor beta chains from one sample, sequenced in a study of shared clonotypes between healthy human individuals. Clones were sequenced by immunoSEQ multiplex PCR, and TCRdb holds only the in-frame ones, with some missing. The sample yields around 1,900,000 clones, about 94% seen once. Sequenced sample: naive CD8+ T cells from PBMCs. The receptor set was obtained from a man aged 18 to 35 in good health. Some clones in this sample may be carry-over from other donors' samples. Each CDR3 is given without its conserved first and last residue. A D gene is named only where the DNA matches it firmly.

CDR3aa: ASSSTNGQGEKLF
v_gene: TRBV5-1
j_gene: TRBJ1-4
d_gene: TRBD1

CDR3aa: AGRLAQEVETQY
v_gene: TRBV28
j_gene: TRBJ2-5
d_gene: TRBD2

CDR3aa: ASSQTSWPGETQY
v_gene: TRBV14
j_gene: TRBJ2-5
d_gene: .

CDR3aa: ASSIPRGHYGYT
v_gene: TRBV19
j_gene: TRBJ1-2
d_gene: .

CDR3aa: ASNLRDSFFKAF
v_gene: TRBV7-2
j_gene: TRBJ1-1
d_gene: TRBD1

CDR3aa: ASRLGEPDLHSGNTIY
v_gene: TRBV12-2
j_gene: TRBJ1-3
d_gene: .

CDR3aa: ASSLGGRARYNEQF
v_gene: TRBV5-6
j_gene: TRBJ2-1
d_gene: TRBD2

CDR3aa: ASSPTPGARGTGELF
v_gene: TRBV7-3
j_gene: TRBJ2-2
d_gene: .

CDR3aa: ASSYSFKVYEQY
v_gene: TRBV6-5
j_gene: TRBJ2-7
d_gene: .

CDR3aa: ASSRVRMNTEAF
v_gene: TRBV19
j_gene: TRBJ1-1
d_gene: .

CDR3aa: ASSLTARTDTQY
v_gene: TRBV11-2
j_gene: TRBJ2-3
d_gene: .

CDR3aa: ASRTAEETQY
v_gene: TRBV19
j_gene: TRBJ2-5
d_gene: .

CDR3aa: ASSPSGGTEAF
v_gene: TRBV19
j_gene: TRBJ1-1
d_gene: TRBD1

CDR3aa: ASSSLFDNQPQH
v_gene: TRBV7-2
j_gene: TRBJ1-5
d_gene: .

CDR3aa: ASSLEPSGNYGYT
v_gene: TRBV27
j_gene: TRBJ1-2
d_gene: .

CDR3aa: ASSLVDILGSNEQF
v_gene: TRBV7-9
j_gene: TRBJ2-1
d_gene: .

CDR3aa: ASSWGGRGEQY
v_gene: TRBV5-8
j_gene: TRBJ2-7
d_gene: .